One sample yielded the 17 T cell receptor beta chains listed below, sequenced in a study of OX40 agonist ivuxolimab in advanced cancers. Profiled with immunoSEQ multiplex PCR; TCRdb holds only in-frame clones, not every one. The table has about 96,000 clones, 90% seen once; the top ten hold roughly 1.5%. This specimen was CD4+ or CD8+ T cells sorted from blood, taken in a trial of the OX40 agonist ivuxolimab. The receptors shown here come from an adult with an advanced solid tumor such as melanoma, head and neck, liver or kidney cancer.

Details on this clone: A junction end diverges from the germline sequence, so it may reflect a read error. This sequence joins TRBV28 and TRBJ2-7, with D tentatively TRBD2 (6 bases). The CDR3 has 14 residues. Per germline, CDR1 MDHEN and CDR2 SYDVKM. CDR3 amino acids: CASSAALTGSHPVF. CDR3 nucleotides: TGTGCCAGCAGCGCCGCCCTGACCGGGAGTCACCCCGTTTTC.

The CDR3 sequence is CASSPGGNSLNTEAFF. The CDR3 region has the DNA TGCGCCAGCAGCCCGGGTGGGAATTCGTTGAACACTGAAGCTTTCTTT. This sequence joins TRBV5-1 and TRBJ1-1; no firm D call. Germline values: CDR1 SGHRS, CDR2 YFSETQ. The CDR3 is 16 residues long. With 4 bases removed from V and 0 bases from J, the gap between germline ends came to 16 bases.

The CDR3, as DNA: TGTGCCAGCAGCTTAGTTCTAGCTGGGGCCAACGTCCTGACTTTC. Encoded protein: CASSLVLAGANVLTF. The chain is built from TRBV7-2 and TRBJ2-6; D ambiguous. This CDR3 is 15 amino acids long. Germline V gene data show CDR1 as SGHTA and CDR2 as FQGNSA. V shed 1 base and J shed 2 bases, with 6 bases lying between them.

This clone was detected only a few times. This rearrangement joins TRBV4-2 to TRBJ2-7; 11 bases are a match to TRBD2. Trimming removed 0 bases from V and 1 base from J; junction bases left unmatched: 8. The length of the CDR3 is 18 residues. Germline V gene data show CDR1 as LGHNA and CDR2 as YNFKEQ. Here the CDR3 DNA reads TGTGCCAGCAGCCAAGATCGTAGGACTAGCGGGCTATCCTACGAGCAGTACTTC. Protein sequence: CASSQDRRTSGLSYEQYF.

The chain joins TRBV30 to TRBJ2-7, with 11 bases aligning to TRBD1. After removal of 4 bases from V and 4 bases from J, the junction contained 3 bases not matched to a gene. CDR1 is GTSNPN, CDR2 SVGIG, per germline (reference sequence). The CDR3 is 13 residues long. This CDR3 reads CAWTRDRGYEQYF. CDR3 in DNA: TGTGCCTGGACCAGGGACAGGGGGTACGAGCAGTACTTC. The whole variable domain, remainder taken from reference TRBV30 and TRBJ2-7, is SQTIHQWPATLVQPVGSPLSLECTVEGTSNPNLYWYRQAAGRGLQLLFYSVGIGQISSEVPQNLSASRPQDRQFILSSKKLLLSDSGFYLCAWTRDRGYEQYFGPGTRLTVT.

The V call is TRBV19, the J call TRBJ2-3, with unresolved D. V lost 3 bases and J lost 2, with 18 bases in between. Per the germline V gene, CDR1 is LNHDA and CDR2 is SQIVND (reference sequence). CDR3 size: 17 residues. CDR3 sequence reads: CASSMSGQLPYTDTQYF. DNA for the CDR3: TGTGCCAGTAGTATGAGTGGGCAGTTGCCTTACACAGATACGCAGTATTTT.

This chain joins TRBV4-1 and TRBJ2-5, with 10 bases identical to TRBD1. The trim removed 4 bases at V and 11 bases at J, leaving 16 bases unmatched. The CDR3 loop spans 16 amino acids. The germline V gene encodes CDR1 MGHRA and CDR2 YSYEKL. DNA of the CDR3: TGCGCCAGCAGCCGGCCGGGACAGGGGTCAAGGTCGGAGCAGTACTTC. Amino acid sequence: CASSRPGQGSRSEQYF.

The chain employs TRBV6-6 and TRBJ2-7; tentative D call: TRBD2 (5 bases). V was clipped by 0 bases and J by 2 bases, with 8 bases between them. The length of the CDR3 is 14 residues. Germline-derived CDR1 and CDR2 are MNHNY and SVGAGI (reference sequence). CDR3 in amino acids: CASSYSGSAYEQYF. The DNA for the CDR3 is TGTGCCAGCAGTTACTCGGGTAGCGCCTACGAGCAGTACTTC.

This chain connects TRBV6-5 to TRBJ2-7, with 16 bases that match TRBD2. This CDR3 comprises 14 residues. Germline-derived CDR1 and CDR2 are MNHEY and SVGAGI. Trimming took 5 bases from V and 13 from J; bases not matched to a gene: 8. CDR3 bases: TGTGCCAGCAGTACCGGGACTAGCGGGAGGGCCCCCTACTTC. This encodes CASSTGTSGRAPYF.

The chain has TRBV15 and TRBJ2-7; unclear D gene. Germline lookup yields CDR1 LNHNV and CDR2 YYDKDF (reference sequence). This CDR3 spans 16 amino acids. V was clipped by 3 bases and J by 6 bases, with 21 bases between them. CDR3 amino acids: CATSRSRGTIRGEQYF. DNA for the CDR3: TGTGCCACCAGCAGGTCCCGCGGCACTATCCGTGGCGAGCAGTACTTC. The variable domain in full, completed from reference TRBV15 and TRBJ2-7, reads DAMVIQNPRYQVTQFGKPVTLSCSQTLNHNVMYWYQQKSSQAPKLLFHYYDKDFNNEADTPDNFQSRRPNTSFCFLDIRSPGLGDTAMYLCATSRSRGTIRGEQYFGPGTRLTVT.

This chain links TRBV6-6 with TRBJ1-6, with D perhaps matching TRBD1 (5 bases). The V end lost 5 bases, the J end lost 3 bases, and 5 bases lay between the germline ends. This CDR3 contains 13 residues. Germline V gene data show CDR1 as MNHNY and CDR2 as SVGAGI (reference sequence). CDR3 loop: CASSDSYNSPLHF. In nucleotides, the CDR3 is TGTGCCAGCAGTGACAGCTATAATTCACCCCTCCACTTT.

The rearrangement uses TRBV7-6 and TRBJ2-3; D unresolved. The CDR3 loop spans 14 amino acids. The V end lost 4 bases, the J end lost 2 bases, and 10 bases lay between the germline ends. From germline, CDR1 is SGHVS and CDR2 FNYEAQ. The CDR3 reads CASSSGGDTDTQYF. Here the CDR3 DNA reads TGTGCCAGCAGCTCGGGTGGTGACACAGATACGCAGTATTTT.

This sequence joins TRBV5-1 and TRBJ1-3, with 8 bases matching TRBD1. CDR1 is SGHRS, CDR2 YFSETQ, per germline. The CDR3 loop spans 19 amino acids. V was clipped by 4 bases and J by 0 bases; unmatched bases: 15. CDR3: CASSETSPGTGRSGNTIYF. CDR3 in DNA: TGCGCCAGCAGCGAAACAAGTCCCGGGACAGGCCGCTCTGGAAACACCATATATTTT.

The chain couples TRBV11-2 to TRBJ1-3; no firm D call. Germline V gene lookup returns CDR1 SGHAT and CDR2 FQNNGV. The CDR3 is 17 amino acids. V dropped 8 bases and J dropped 4 bases, with 24 bases sitting between them. CDR3 sequence reads: CASSTSLDIVLGNTIYF. In DNA, the CDR3 is TGTGCCAGCTCAACCAGCTTAGATATCGTCTTAGGAAACACCATATATTTT.

This chain joins TRBV19 and TRBJ1-2; tentative D call: TRBD1 (5 bases). In germline, CDR1 is LNHDA, CDR2 SQIVND (reference sequence). Trimming pared 3 bases from V and 0 bases from J, leaving 14 bases between. The CDR3 totals 16 residues. As DNA, the CDR3 is TGTGCCAGTAGTATTCGCGCGACAGAAACTAACTATGGCTACACCTTC. Translation: CASSIRATETNYGYTF. The whole variable domain, remainder taken from reference TRBV19 and TRBJ1-2, is DGGITQSPKYLFRKEGQNVTLSCEQNLNHDAMYWYRQDPGQGLRLIYYSQIVNDFQKGDIAEGYSVSREKKESFPLTVTSAQKNPTAFYLCASSIRATETNYGYTFGSGTRLTVV.

This chain connects TRBV29-1 to TRBJ1-1; the D is unclear. The V end was cut by 5 bases, the J end by 2 bases, with 12 bases between. Germline V gene lookup returns CDR1 SQVTM and CDR2 ANQGSEA. The CDR3 runs 13 residues. The CDR3 region is CSVLLGQNTEAFF. Here the CDR3 DNA reads TGCAGCGTTCTCCTCGGGCAAAACACTGAAGCTTTCTTT.

The J gene is TRBJ2-7, the V gene TRBV27; 7 positions match TRBD2. The germline V gene encodes CDR1 MNHEY and CDR2 SMNVEV (reference sequence). The junction had 8 bases not matched to a gene; V was cut back by 3 bases and J by 3 bases. The CDR3 sequence is 15 residues long. The CDR3, as DNA: TGTGCCAGCAGTTTTAGGGAGGGAATCGTCTACGAGCAGTACTTC. It specifies CASSFREGIVYEQYF.